Described below is a single T cell receptor beta chain sequence and its context. The data originate from a study of T cell changes during pregnancy in multiple sclerosis. The data were produced by immunoSEQ multiplex PCR, yet TCRdb's version contains in-frame clones alone and is incomplete. The table has 35,000 to 55,000 clones, roughly nine tenths seen once. The germline V gene encodes CDR1 MNHEY and CDR2 SVGAGI. The CDR3 contains 14 residues. Unmatched junction bases numbered 13, after V lost 8 bases and J lost 8 bases. The receptor's source is a female donor with multiple sclerosis, enrolled in a pregnancy study. J is TRBJ2-3 and V is TRBV6-5; 7 positions match TRBD2. This material consisted of CD4+ T cells from peripheral blood mononuclear cells, taken after pregnancy. CDR3 amino acids: CASALAVGAGTQYF. The CDR3 DNA reads as TGTGCCAGCGCGCTAGCGGTCGGGGCAGGTACGCAGTATTTT.